This TCR beta chain was sequenced for a study of blood T cell repertoires in COVID-19. Looking at the study overall: Samples representing acute and convalescent COVID-19 were sourced from the United States, Italy and Spain. In each case, the material was cDNA or gDNA derived from T cells, B-cell-depleted T cells, or PBMCs.

As handled by the study authors: Reference gene primer amplification yielded estimated nucleated cell counts. Clones were sequenced by immunoSEQ multiplex PCR, and TCRdb holds only the in-frame ones, with some missing. V and J calls plus clone size are reproduced from that table; the DNA served to infer D and trimming. The repertoire consists of 150,000 to 200,000 clones, with 81% occurring once and the leading ten covering more than 9.5%. This clone has more than one count but fewer than ten. CDR1 is SGHKS and CDR2 is YYEKEE in the germline V gene (reference sequence). V shed 4 bases and J 4 bases; nucleotides not matched to a gene: 11. The CDR3 has 17 amino acids.

The sequencing sample was made of peripheral blood. The receptor was derived from a man aged 60 to 75 with active or convalescent COVID-19. The chain combines TRBV5-5 with TRBJ2-2, with 9 bases fitting TRBD1. CDR3 sequence: CASSRRPGQGFTGELFF. CDR3 nucleotides: TGTGCCAGCAGCCGCCGGCCGGGACAGGGTTTCACCGGGGAGCTGTTTTTT. Full variable domain (rest looked up from reference TRBV5-5 and TRBJ2-2): DAGVTQSPTHLIKTRGQQVTLRCSPISGHKSVSWYQQVLGQGPQFIFQYYEKEERGRGNFPDRFSARQFPNYSSELNVNALLLGDSALYLCASSRRPGQGFTGELFFGEGSRLTVL.